This T cell receptor (beta chain) was sequenced during a study of T-cell memory formation after mild COVID-19. This clonotype occurred a few times. TCRdb reprocessed the 5' RACE reads with MiXCR, giving one entry per CDR3 protein. The sample contains around 140,000 distinct CDR3 sequences, approximately 5.7% of which appear only once. CDR1 KGHDR and CDR2 SFDVKD come from the germline V gene. The CDR3 has 14 residues. V shed 4 bases and J 4 bases; nucleotides not matched to a gene: 5. The sample consisted of PBMCs or a T cell subset sorted from them (not recorded which). The TCR sequence derives from an adult woman who had mild COVID-19 (a few samples of this study predate the infection). Cell type and time point are not known. The V and J genes are TRBV24-1 and TRBJ1-2; 7 positions match TRBD1. CDR3 sequence reads: CATSEGGRSYGYTF. The CDR3, as DNA: TGTGCCACCAGTGAAGGGGGCCGCAGCTATGGCTACACCTTC.